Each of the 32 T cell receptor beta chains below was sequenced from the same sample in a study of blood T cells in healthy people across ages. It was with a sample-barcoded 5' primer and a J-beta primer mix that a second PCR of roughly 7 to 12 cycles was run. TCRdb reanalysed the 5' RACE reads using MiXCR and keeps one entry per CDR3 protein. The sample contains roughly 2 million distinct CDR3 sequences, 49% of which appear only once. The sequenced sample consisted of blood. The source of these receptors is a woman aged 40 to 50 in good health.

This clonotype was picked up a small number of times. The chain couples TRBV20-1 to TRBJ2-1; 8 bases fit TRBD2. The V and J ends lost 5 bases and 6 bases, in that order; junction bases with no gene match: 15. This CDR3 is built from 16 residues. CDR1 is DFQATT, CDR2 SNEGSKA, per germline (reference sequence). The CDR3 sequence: CSAVKTGTSVSNEQFF. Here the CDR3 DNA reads TGCAGTGCTGTGAAAACCGGGACTAGTGTGAGCAATGAGCAGTTCTTC.

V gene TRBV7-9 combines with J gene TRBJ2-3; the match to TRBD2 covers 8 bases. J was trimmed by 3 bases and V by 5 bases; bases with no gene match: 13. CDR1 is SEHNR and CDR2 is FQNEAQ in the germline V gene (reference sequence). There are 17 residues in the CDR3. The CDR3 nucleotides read TGTGCCAGCAGCCTACCGACTAGCGACACTACTACAGATACGCAGTATTTT. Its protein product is CASSLPTSDTTTDTQYF.

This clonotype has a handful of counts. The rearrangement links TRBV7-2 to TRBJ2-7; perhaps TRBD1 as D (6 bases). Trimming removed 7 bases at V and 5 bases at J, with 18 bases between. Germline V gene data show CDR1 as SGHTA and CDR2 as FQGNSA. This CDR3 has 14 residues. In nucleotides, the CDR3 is TGTGCCAGCAAAATGGGGGCAGGGGTGAACGAGCAGTACTTC. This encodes CASKMGAGVNEQYF.

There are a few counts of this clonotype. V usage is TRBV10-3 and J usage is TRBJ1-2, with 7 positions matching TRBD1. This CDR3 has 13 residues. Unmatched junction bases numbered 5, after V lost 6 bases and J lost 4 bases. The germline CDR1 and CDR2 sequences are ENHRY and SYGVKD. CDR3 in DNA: TGTGCCATCAGAGAAGGGGGCGGCTATGGCTACACCTTC. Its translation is CAIREGGGYGYTF.

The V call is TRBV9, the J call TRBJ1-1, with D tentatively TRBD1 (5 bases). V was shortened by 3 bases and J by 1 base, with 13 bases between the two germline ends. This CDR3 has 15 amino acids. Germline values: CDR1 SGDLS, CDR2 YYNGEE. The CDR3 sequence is CASSAGGRENTEAFF. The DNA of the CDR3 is TGTGCCAGCAGCGCGGGGGGACGGGAGAACACTGAAGCTTTCTTT. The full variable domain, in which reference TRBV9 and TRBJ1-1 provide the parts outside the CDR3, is DSGVTQTPKHLITATGQRVTLRCSPRSGDLSVYWYQQSLDQGLQFLIQYYNGEERAKGNILERFSAQQFPDLHSELNLSSLELGDSALYFCASSAGGRENTEAFFGQGTRLTVV.

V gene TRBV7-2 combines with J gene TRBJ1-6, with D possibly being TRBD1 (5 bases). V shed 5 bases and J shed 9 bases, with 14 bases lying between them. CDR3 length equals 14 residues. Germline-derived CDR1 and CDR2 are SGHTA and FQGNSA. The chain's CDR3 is CASSRGQAGSPLHF. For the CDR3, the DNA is TGTGCCAGCAGCCGGGGCCAGGCGGGTTCACCCCTCCACTTT.

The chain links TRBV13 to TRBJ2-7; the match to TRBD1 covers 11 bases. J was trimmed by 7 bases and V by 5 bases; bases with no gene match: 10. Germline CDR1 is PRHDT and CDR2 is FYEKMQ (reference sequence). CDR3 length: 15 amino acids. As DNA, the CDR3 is TGTGCCAGCAGCCACCCGGACAGGGGGCGGAAGGAGCAGTACTTC. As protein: CASSHPDRGRKEQYF.

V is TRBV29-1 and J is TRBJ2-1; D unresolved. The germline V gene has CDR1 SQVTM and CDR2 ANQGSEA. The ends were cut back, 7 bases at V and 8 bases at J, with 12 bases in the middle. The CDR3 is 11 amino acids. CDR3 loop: CSAQHSDEQFF. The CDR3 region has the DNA TGCAGCGCCCAACACAGTGATGAGCAGTTCTTC.

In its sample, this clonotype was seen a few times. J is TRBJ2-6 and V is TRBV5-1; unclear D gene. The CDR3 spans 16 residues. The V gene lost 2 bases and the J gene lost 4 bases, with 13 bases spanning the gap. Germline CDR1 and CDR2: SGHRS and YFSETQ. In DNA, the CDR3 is TGCGCCAGCAGCTTAACGGGCCCTCCGGGGGCCAACGTCCTGACTTTC. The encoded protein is CASSLTGPPGANVLTF.

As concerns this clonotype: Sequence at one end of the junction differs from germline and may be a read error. The chain's CDR3 is CAGSGSGGSSYNEQFF. DNA for the CDR3: TGTGCCGGCAGCGGAAGCGGGGGGTCCTCCTACAATGAGCAGTTCTTC. The rearrangement links TRBV9 to TRBJ2-1; 9 nucleotides agree with TRBD2. The CDR3 totals 16 residues. Looked up from germline, CDR1 is SGDLS and CDR2 is YYNGEE.

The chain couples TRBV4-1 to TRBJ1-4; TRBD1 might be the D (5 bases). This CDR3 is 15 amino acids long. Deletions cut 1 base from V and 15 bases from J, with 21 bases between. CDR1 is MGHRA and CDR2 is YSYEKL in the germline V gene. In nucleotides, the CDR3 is TGCGCCAGCAGCCAAGGTCCGGGGACGGGCGAAGATGTGTTTTTT. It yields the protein CASSQGPGTGEDVFF.

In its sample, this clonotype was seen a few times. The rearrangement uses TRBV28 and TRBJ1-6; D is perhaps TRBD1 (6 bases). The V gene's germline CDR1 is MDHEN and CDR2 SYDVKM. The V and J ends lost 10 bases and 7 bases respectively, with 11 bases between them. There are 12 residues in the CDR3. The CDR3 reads CAINRVNSPLHF. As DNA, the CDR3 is TGTGCCATAAACAGGGTGAATTCACCCCTCCACTTT.

The CDR3 region has the DNA TGTGCCAGCAGTTCCAGCCTCGCAAGGGAAAAACTGTTTTTT. Amino acids: CASSSSLAREKLFF. The chain combines TRBV6-6 with TRBJ1-4; D is uncertain. CDR3 size: 14 residues. Germline V gene sequence: CDR1 MNHNY, CDR2 SVGAGI (reference sequence). With 4 bases removed from V and 8 bases from J, the gap between germline ends came to 14 bases.

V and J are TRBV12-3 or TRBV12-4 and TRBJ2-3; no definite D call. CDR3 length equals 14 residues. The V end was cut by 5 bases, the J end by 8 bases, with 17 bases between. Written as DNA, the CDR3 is TGTGCCAGCAGTCAGACGACCGTACCAGCTACGCAGTATTTT. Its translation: CASSQTTVPATQYF.

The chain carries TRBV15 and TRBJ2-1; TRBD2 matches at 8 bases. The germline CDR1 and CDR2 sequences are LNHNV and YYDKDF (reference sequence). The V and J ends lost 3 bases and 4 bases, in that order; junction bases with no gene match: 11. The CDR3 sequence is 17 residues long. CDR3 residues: CATSRNPPGLGYNEQFF. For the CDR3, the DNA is TGTGCCACCAGCAGGAACCCCCCGGGACTAGGTTACAATGAGCAGTTCTTC.

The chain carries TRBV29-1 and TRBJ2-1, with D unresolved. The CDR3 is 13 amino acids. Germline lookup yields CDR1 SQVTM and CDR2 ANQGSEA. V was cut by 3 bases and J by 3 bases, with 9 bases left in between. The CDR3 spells CSVDRRNYNEQFF. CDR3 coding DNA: TGCAGCGTTGATCGGCGGAACTACAATGAGCAGTTCTTC.

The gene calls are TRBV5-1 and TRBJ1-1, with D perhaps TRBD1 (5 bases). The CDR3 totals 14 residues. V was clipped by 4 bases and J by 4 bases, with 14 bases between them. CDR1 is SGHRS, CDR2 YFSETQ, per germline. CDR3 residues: CASSAAGGATEAFF. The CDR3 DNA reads TGCGCCAGCAGCGCCGCTGGCGGGGCCACTGAAGCTTTCTTT. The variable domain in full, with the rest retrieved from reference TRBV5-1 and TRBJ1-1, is KAGVTQTPRYLIKTRGQQVTLSCSPISGHRSVSWYQQTPGQGLQFLFEYFSETQRNKGNFPGRFSGRQFSNSRSEMNVSTLELGDSALYLCASSAAGGATEAFFGQGTRLTVV.

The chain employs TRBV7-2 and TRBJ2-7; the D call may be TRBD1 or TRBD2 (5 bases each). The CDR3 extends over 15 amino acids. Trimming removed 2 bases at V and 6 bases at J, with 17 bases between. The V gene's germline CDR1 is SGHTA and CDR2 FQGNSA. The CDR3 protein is CASSLPRELRGEQYF. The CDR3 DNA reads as TGTGCCAGCAGCTTACCCAGGGAACTTCGGGGCGAGCAGTACTTC.

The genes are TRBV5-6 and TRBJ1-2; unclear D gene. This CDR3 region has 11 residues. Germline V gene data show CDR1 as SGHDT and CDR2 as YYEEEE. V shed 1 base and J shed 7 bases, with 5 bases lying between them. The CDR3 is CASSLSSGYTF. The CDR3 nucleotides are TGTGCCAGCAGCTTGTCTAGTGGCTACACCTTC.

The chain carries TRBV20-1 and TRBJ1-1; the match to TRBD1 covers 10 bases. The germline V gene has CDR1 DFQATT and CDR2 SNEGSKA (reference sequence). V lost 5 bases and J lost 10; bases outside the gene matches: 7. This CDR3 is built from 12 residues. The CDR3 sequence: CSAPPGTGVAFF. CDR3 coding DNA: TGCAGTGCTCCTCCCGGGACAGGGGTAGCTTTCTTT.

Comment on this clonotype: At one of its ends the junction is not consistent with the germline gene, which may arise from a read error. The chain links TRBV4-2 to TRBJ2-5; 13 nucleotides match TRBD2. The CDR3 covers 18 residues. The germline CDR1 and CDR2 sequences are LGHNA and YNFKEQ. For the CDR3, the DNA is TGTGCCAGCGGCCAGGGGGGACTAGCGGGGCCCCAATCAGAGACCCAGTACTTC. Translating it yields CASGQGGLAGPQSETQYF.

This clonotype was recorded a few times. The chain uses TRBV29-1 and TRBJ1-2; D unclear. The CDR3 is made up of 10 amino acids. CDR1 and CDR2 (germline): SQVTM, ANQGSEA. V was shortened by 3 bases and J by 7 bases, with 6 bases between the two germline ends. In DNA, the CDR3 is TGCAGCGTTGACCACCTTGGCTACACCTTC. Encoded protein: CSVDHLGYTF. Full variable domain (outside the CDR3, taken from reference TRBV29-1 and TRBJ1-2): SAVISQKPSRDICQRGTSLTIQCQVDSQVTMMFWYRQQPGQSLTLIATANQGSEATYESGFVIDKFPISRPNLTFSTLTVSNMSPEDSSIYLCSVDHLGYTFGSGTRLTVV.

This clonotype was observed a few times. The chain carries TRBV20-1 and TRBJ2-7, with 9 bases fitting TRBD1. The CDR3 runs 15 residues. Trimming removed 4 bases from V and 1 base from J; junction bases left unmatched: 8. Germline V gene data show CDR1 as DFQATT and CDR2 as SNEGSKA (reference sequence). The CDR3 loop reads CSATLSGTGSYEQYF. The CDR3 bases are TGCAGTGCTACCCTCTCCGGGACAGGGTCCTACGAGCAGTACTTC.

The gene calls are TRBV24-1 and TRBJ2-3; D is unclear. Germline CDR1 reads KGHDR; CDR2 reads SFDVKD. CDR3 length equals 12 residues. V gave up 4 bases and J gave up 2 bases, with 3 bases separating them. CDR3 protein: CATSDTTDTQYF. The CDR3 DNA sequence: TGTGCCACCAGTGACACCACAGATACGCAGTATTTT.

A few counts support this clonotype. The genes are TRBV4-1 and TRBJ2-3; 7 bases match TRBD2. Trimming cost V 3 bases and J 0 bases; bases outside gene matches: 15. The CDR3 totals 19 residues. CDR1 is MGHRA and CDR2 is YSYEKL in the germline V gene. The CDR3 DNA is TGCGCCAGCAGCCATCCCTGGTCCCGGGACTATACTAGCACAGATACGCAGTATTTT. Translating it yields CASSHPWSRDYTSTDTQYF.

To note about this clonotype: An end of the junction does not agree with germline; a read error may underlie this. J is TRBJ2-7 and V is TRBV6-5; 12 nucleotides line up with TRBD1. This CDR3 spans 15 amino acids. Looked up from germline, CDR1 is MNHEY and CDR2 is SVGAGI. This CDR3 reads CANSYWDRGQYEQYF. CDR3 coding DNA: TGTGCCAACAGTTACTGGGACAGGGGGCAGTACGAGCAGTACTTC.

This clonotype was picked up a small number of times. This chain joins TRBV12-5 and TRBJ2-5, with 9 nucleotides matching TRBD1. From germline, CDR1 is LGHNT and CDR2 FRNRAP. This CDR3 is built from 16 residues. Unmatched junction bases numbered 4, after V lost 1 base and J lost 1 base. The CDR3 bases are TGTGCTAGTGGTTTGGCCCGGACAGGGGTCCAAGAGACCCAGTACTTC. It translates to CASGLARTGVQETQYF.

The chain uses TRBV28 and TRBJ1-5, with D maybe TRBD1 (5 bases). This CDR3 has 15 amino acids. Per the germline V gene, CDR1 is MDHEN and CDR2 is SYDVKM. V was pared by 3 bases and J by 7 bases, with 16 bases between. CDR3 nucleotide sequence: TGTGCCAGCAGTTTTCTCGGGCAGGGCCGACAGCCCCAGCATTTT. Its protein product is CASSFLGQGRQPQHF.

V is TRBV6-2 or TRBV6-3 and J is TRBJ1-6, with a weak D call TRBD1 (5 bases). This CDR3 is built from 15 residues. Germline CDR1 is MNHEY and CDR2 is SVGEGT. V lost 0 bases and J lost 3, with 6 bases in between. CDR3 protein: CASSYSTVYNSPLHF. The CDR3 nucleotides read TGTGCCAGCAGTTACTCGACAGTCTATAATTCACCCCTCCACTTT.

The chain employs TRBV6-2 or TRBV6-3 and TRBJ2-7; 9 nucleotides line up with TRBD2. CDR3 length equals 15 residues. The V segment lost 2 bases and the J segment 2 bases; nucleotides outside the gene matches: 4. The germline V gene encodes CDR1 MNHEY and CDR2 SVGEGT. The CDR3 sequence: CASSYERLAAYEQYF. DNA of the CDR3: TGTGCCAGCAGTTACGAGAGACTAGCGGCCTACGAGCAGTACTTC.

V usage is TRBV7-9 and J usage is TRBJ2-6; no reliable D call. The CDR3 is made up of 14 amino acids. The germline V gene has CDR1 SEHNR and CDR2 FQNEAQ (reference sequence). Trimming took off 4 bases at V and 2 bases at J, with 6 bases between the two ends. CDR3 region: CASSYQPGANVLTF. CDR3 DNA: TGTGCCAGCAGCTATCAGCCTGGGGCCAACGTCCTGACTTTC.

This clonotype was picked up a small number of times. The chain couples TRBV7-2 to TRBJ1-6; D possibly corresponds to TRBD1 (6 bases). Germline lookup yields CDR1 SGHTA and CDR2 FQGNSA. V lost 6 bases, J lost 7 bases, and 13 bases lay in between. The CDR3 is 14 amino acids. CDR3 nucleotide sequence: TGTGCCAGCAGTTTGGGGGGGGCGAATTCACCCCTCCACTTT. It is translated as CASSLGGANSPLHF.